The T cell receptor (beta chain) under discussion was sequenced for a study of blood T cell repertoires in COVID-19. Trimming cost V 4 bases and J 2 bases; bases outside gene matches: 3. Germline CDR1 reads SGHKS; CDR2 reads YYEKEE (reference sequence). CDR3 length: 13 amino acids. The table came from immunoSEQ multiplex PCR; TCRdb's copy has only in-frame clones and leaves some out. The data hold 120,000 to 150,000 clones, with approximately 90% observed a single time. V and J are TRBV5-5 and TRBJ2-7, with TRBD1 matching 7 bases. The receptor was isolated from a woman aged 40 to 50 who had been exposed to COVID-19. What was sequenced was PBMCs or T cells enriched from blood (not recorded which). As DNA, the CDR3 is TGTGCCAGCAGCGACGGGACAGCCTACGAGCAGTACTTC. It codes for CASSDGTAYEQYF.